What follows are 15 T cell receptor beta chains derived from one specimen sequenced in a study of OX40 agonist ivuxolimab in advanced cancers. The data were produced by immunoSEQ multiplex PCR, yet TCRdb's version contains in-frame clones alone and is incomplete. The sample consists of roughly 58,000 clones, roughly 93% of them appearing once. This material consisted of CD4+ or CD8+ T cells sorted from blood, taken in a trial of the OX40 agonist ivuxolimab. The source is an adult with an advanced solid tumor such as melanoma, head and neck, liver or kidney cancer.

This clone was detected once. This rearrangement joins TRBV12-5 to TRBJ1-1, with D possibly being TRBD1 (6 bases). Trimming removed 2 bases at V and 3 bases at J, with 13 bases between. The CDR3 is 15 amino acids. In germline, CDR1 is LGHNT, CDR2 FRNRAP. This CDR3 is CASGLTWGGHTEAFF. CDR3 in DNA: TGTGCTAGTGGTTTGACTTGGGGGGGCCACACTGAAGCTTTCTTT.

The CDR3 DNA is TGTGCCAGCCGGACAGCCTACGAGCAGTACTTC. Amino acid sequence: CASRTAYEQYF. J is TRBJ2-7 and V is TRBV6-1; tentatively, D is TRBD1 (6 bases). CDR3 length equals 11 residues. V lost 8 bases and J lost 2, with 7 bases in between. Germline-derived CDR1 and CDR2 are MNHNS and SASEGT.

The rearrangement uses TRBV27 and TRBJ2-1; D is possibly TRBD2 (7 bases). Trimming removed 6 bases from V and 2 bases from J, with 8 bases in between. Germline loops: CDR1 MNHEY, CDR2 SMNVEV (reference sequence). The CDR3 sequence is 13 residues long. CDR3 region: CASRGGAYNEQFF. In DNA, the CDR3 is TGTGCCAGCAGAGGGGGGGCCTACAATGAGCAGTTCTTC.

The rearrangement uses TRBV9 and TRBJ1-2, with TRBD1 identical over 9 bases. The CDR3 runs 15 residues. Looked up from germline, CDR1 is SGDLS and CDR2 is YYNGEE. The ends lost 3 bases at V and 3 bases at J; junction bases unmatched: 6. The CDR3 loop reads CASSASGTGYYGYTF. The CDR3 DNA follows: TGTGCCAGCAGCGCCTCCGGGACAGGGTACTATGGCTACACCTTC.

CDR3 DNA: TGTGCCAGCACCTTTTCGGGGGGGAATGAGCAGTTCTTC. Protein sequence: CASTFSGGNEQFF. The rearrangement joins TRBV2 to TRBJ2-1; TRBD2 matches at 8 bases. Germline values: CDR1 SNHLY, CDR2 FYNNEI. The CDR3 loop spans 13 amino acids. The trim removed 7 bases at V and 7 bases at J, leaving 6 bases unmatched.

This chain uses TRBV29-1 with TRBJ2-3; 8 bases fit TRBD1. Germline V gene data show CDR1 as SQVTM and CDR2 as ANQGSEA. The J segment lost 3 bases and the V segment lost 4 bases, leaving 3 bases of the junction unmatched. The CDR3 contains 13 residues. CDR3 in DNA: TGCAGCGTTGGGACAGGGCGGACAGATACGCAGTATTTT. It translates to CSVGTGRTDTQYF.

The V gene is TRBV5-1, the J gene TRBJ2-1, with a possible D match to TRBD2 (6 bases). V was clipped by 0 bases and J by 5 bases, with 18 bases between them. Germline CDR1 SGHRS, CDR2 YFSETQ. The CDR3 sequence is 17 residues long. In DNA, the CDR3 is TGCGCCAGCAGCTTGGCCCATGGCGGGATCGGTAACAATGAGCAGTTCTTC. Amino acids: CASSLAHGGIGNNEQFF.

CDR3 region: CASSFWGDTQYF. The DNA for the CDR3 is TGTGCCAGCAGCTTTTGGGGGGATACGCAGTATTTT. The chain is built from TRBV5-4 and TRBJ2-3; TRBD1 or TRBD2 may be the D gene (5 bases each). Between the trimmed V and J ends, which lost 2 bases and 6 bases, there was a span of 7 bases. CDR3 size: 12 residues. Looked up from germline, CDR1 is SGHNT and CDR2 is YYREEE (reference sequence).

The chain recombines TRBV4-2 with TRBJ2-7; the D is unclear. This CDR3 region has 15 residues. The germline gives CDR1 LGHNA, CDR2 YNFKEQ. With 0 bases removed from V and 2 bases from J, the gap between germline ends came to 11 bases. CDR3 sequence (DNA): TGTGCCAGCAGCCAAGAGACTGCCCAGCCCTACGAGCAGTACTTC. Its translation: CASSQETAQPYEQYF.

The chain recombines TRBV7-6 with TRBJ2-7; no clear D. Germline V lookup: CDR1 SGHVS, CDR2 FNYEAQ. The CDR3 is 15 amino acids. The ends were cut back, 1 base at V and 2 bases at J, with 12 bases in the middle. For the CDR3, the DNA is TGTGCCAGCAGCTTAGGAGAAGGTACCACCTACGAGCAGTACTTC. Its protein product is CASSLGEGTTYEQYF.

The chain combines TRBV7-6 with TRBJ2-5, with 8 bases matching TRBD2. Looked up from germline, CDR1 is SGHVS and CDR2 is FNYEAQ. The V gene end was trimmed by 0 bases and the J gene end by 0 bases; junction bases not matched to a gene: 9. The CDR3 is made up of 18 amino acids. The CDR3 DNA follows: TGTGCCAGCAGCTTAGCACCACTAGCGGAGAGGGACCAAGAGACCCAGTACTTC. Its protein is CASSLAPLAERDQETQYF.

The chain carries TRBV27 and TRBJ1-5; TRBD1 agrees at 11 bases. V was clipped by 8 bases and J by 0 bases; unmatched bases: 3. Germline CDR1 is MNHEY and CDR2 is SMNVEV (reference sequence). The CDR3 totals 15 residues. CDR3 sequence: CASGQGASSNQPQHF. The DNA for the CDR3 is TGTGCCAGCGGACAGGGGGCCAGTAGCAATCAGCCCCAGCATTTT.

The chain carries TRBV28 and TRBJ2-2; the D is unclear. Germline CDR1 MDHEN, CDR2 SYDVKM. The ends were cut back, 2 bases at V and 6 bases at J, with 7 bases in the middle. This CDR3 is built from 13 residues. CDR3 region: CASSLGRSGELFF. The CDR3 DNA is TGTGCCAGCAGTTTAGGTCGCTCCGGGGAGCTGTTTTTT.

The genes are TRBV2 and TRBJ2-3, with a weak D call TRBD1 (6 bases). This CDR3 region has 17 residues. CDR1 SNHLY and CDR2 FYNNEI come from the germline V gene. Trimming removed 0 bases at V and 2 bases at J, with 15 bases between. The CDR3 reads CASSEATGFQHTDTQYF. CDR3 sequence (DNA): TGTGCCAGCAGTGAAGCTACAGGGTTTCAACACACAGATACGCAGTATTTT.

This clone has a single count. J is TRBJ2-1 and V is TRBV20-1; no definite D call. Germline V gene lookup returns CDR1 DFQATT and CDR2 SNEGSKA (reference sequence). Trimming stripped 6 bases from V and 8 bases from J, with 11 bases between. The CDR3 runs 11 residues. CDR3 amino acids: CSASGLDEQFF. The DNA of the CDR3 is TGCAGTGCCTCGGGTCTCGATGAGCAGTTCTTC.